This TCR beta chain was sequenced in a study of cytomegalovirus exposure and HLA in healthy donors. General study findings and limits: In a later analysis, HLA-associated TCR beta chains were more clonally expanded than equally common others.

This CDR3 region has 17 residues. J gave up 2 bases and V 10 bases, and 13 bases lay outside the gene matches. CDR1 is LNHDA, CDR2 SQIVND, per germline (reference sequence). The PCR used 60 Vbeta and 13 Jbeta primers. Profiling relied on immunoSEQ multiplex PCR, and the TCRdb table lists in-frame clones only, not all of them. Among 150,000 to 200,000 clones listed, approximately 80% were seen once. In this sample, this clone turned up a few times. Its specificity is unknown. Donors sampled were nominally healthy, though unrecorded immune exposures were likely. Input material: PBMCs. The V call is TRBV19, the J call TRBJ2-7, with 14 positions matching TRBD2. The sequence was collected from a woman between 40 and 55 years old in good health and CMV-seronegative. Here the CDR3 DNA reads TGTGCCACATCCCTAGGGACTAGCGGGAGATTCGCCTACGAGCAGTACTTC. This codes for CATSLGTSGRFAYEQYF.